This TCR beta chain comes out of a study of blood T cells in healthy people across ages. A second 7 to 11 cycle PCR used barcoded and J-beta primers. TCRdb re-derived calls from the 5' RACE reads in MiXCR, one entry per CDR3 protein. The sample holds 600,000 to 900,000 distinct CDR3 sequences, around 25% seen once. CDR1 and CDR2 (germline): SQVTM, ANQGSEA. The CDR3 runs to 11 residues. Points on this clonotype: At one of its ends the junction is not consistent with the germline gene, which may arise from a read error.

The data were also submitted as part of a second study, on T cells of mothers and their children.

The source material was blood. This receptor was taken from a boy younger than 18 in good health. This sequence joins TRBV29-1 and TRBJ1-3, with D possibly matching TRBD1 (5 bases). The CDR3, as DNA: TGCAGCGCAGGGACTGGAAACGCCATATATTTT. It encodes CSAGTGNAIYF.